The 23 T cell receptor beta chains given below trace back to one sample, sequenced in a study of somatic mutations in cytotoxic T cells in rheumatoid arthritis. The protocol was immunoSEQ multiplex PCR, while the TCRdb copy is restricted to in-frame clones and leaves out a portion. This sample carries 23,000 or so clones, 80% to 90% of them seen once, and the ten largest clones take approximately 3.8%. The sample taken for sequencing was CD8+ T cells sorted from blood. The source of these receptors is an adult with rheumatoid arthritis.

This clone appeared once. V usage is TRBV19 and J usage is TRBJ1-6; tentatively, D is TRBD1 (6 bases). The CDR3 extends over 16 amino acids. CDR1 and CDR2 (germline): LNHDA, SQIVND (reference sequence). Trimming left V 8 bases short and J 0 bases short, with 14 bases between. CDR3 sequence: CASRSRGSSYNSPLHF. The CDR3 region has the DNA TGTGCCAGTCGTTCAAGGGGGAGCTCCTATAATTCACCCCTCCACTTT. The entire variable domain, with the rest obtained from reference TRBV19 and TRBJ1-6, is as follows: DGGITQSPKYLFRKEGQNVTLSCEQNLNHDAMYWYRQDPGQGLRLIYYSQIVNDFQKGDIAEGYSVSREKKESFPLTVTSAQKNPTAFYLCASRSRGSSYNSPLHFGNGTRLTVT.

The gene calls are TRBV2 and TRBJ1-3; the D is unclear. V was trimmed by 4 bases and J by 0 bases, leaving 7 bases between them. The CDR3 loop spans 14 amino acids. Germline CDR1 reads SNHLY; CDR2 reads FYNNEI. The chain's CDR3 is CASSVGSSGNTIYF. CDR3 DNA sequence: TGTGCCAGCAGTGTTGGGTCCTCTGGAAACACCATATATTTT.

The chain carries TRBV5-3 and TRBJ2-1; 8 bases align to TRBD2. Being an ORF, TRBV5-3 has a function that is uncertain. This CDR3 contains 16 residues. V gave up 4 bases and J gave up 5 bases; unmatched junction bases: 11. For the CDR3, the DNA is TGTGCCAGAAGCGTTGGCGGGGCGGGGGGCAACAATGAGCAGTTCTTC. Protein: CARSVGGAGGNNEQFF.

V and J are TRBV25-1 and TRBJ2-2; TRBD1 is a possible D gene (6 bases). Germline CDR1 MGHDK, CDR2 SYGVNS. The CDR3 is 17 residues long. The V end was cut by 6 bases, the J end by 1 base, with 18 bases between. The CDR3 DNA is TGTGCCAGCAGAGCCCCCGCAGGACAGATGAACACCGGGGAGCTGTTTTTT. This sequence encodes CASRAPAGQMNTGELFF.

The chain uses TRBV7-9 and TRBJ2-1, with TRBD2 matching over 9 bases. The germline V gene has CDR1 SEHNR and CDR2 FQNEAQ (reference sequence). J lost 4 bases, V lost 1 base, and 8 bases had no gene match. CDR3 size: 17 residues. The CDR3, as DNA: TGTGCCAGCAGCTTAGTCGTCGCTAGCGGGGCGTACAATGAGCAGTTCTTC. It yields the protein CASSLVVASGAYNEQFF. The whole variable domain, remainder taken from reference TRBV7-9 and TRBJ2-1, is DTGVSQNPRHKITKRGQNVTFRCDPISEHNRLYWYRQTLGQGPEFLTYFQNEAQLEKSRLLSDRFSAERPKGSFSTLEIQRTEQGDSAMYLCASSLVVASGAYNEQFFGPGTRLTVL.

The V and J genes are TRBV29-1 and TRBJ2-1; TRBD1 matches 9 bases. The length of the CDR3 is 12 residues. V was clipped by 7 bases and J by 9 bases; unmatched bases: 7. Germline V gene lookup returns CDR1 SQVTM and CDR2 ANQGSEA. CDR3 residues: CSARTGGGEQFF. The CDR3 coding sequence is TGCAGCGCCCGTACAGGGGGCGGTGAGCAGTTCTTC.

V is TRBV5-1 and J is TRBJ2-1, with TRBD1 matching 8 bases. Trimming cost V 1 base and J 6 bases; bases outside gene matches: 3. Germline-derived CDR1 and CDR2 are SGHRS and YFSETQ. The CDR3 has 14 amino acids. CDR3 residues: CASSLWGQANEQFF. In DNA, the CDR3 is TGCGCCAGCAGCTTGTGGGGACAGGCCAATGAGCAGTTCTTC.

V and J are TRBV13 and TRBJ2-5; D is possibly TRBD1 (6 bases). Germline V lookup: CDR1 PRHDT, CDR2 FYEKMQ (reference sequence). Trimming removed 4 bases at V and 5 bases at J, with 14 bases between. This CDR3 is 14 amino acids long. The CDR3 DNA reads TGTGCCAGCAGCTCAGGGGCAGGGCGGGAGACCCAGTACTTC. Residues: CASSSGAGRETQYF.

J is TRBJ1-1 and V is TRBV29-1, with 7 bases identical to TRBD1. Germline lookup yields CDR1 SQVTM and CDR2 ANQGSEA. After removal of 6 bases from V and 7 bases from J, the junction contained 8 bases not matched to a gene. The CDR3 extends over 12 amino acids. The CDR3 bases are TGCAGCGTCCTGGACAGGACGGTTGAAGCTTTCTTT. This translates into CSVLDRTVEAFF.

The CDR3 protein is CASSDRGKRSPLHF. CDR3 nucleotides: TGTGCCAGCAGCGACAGGGGAAAACGGTCACCCCTCCACTTT. The chain is built from TRBV4-2 and TRBJ1-6; 8 positions agree with TRBD1. The CDR3 loop spans 14 amino acids. The V and J ends lost 5 bases and 10 bases, in that order; junction bases with no gene match: 7. CDR1 LGHNA and CDR2 YNFKEQ come from the germline V gene.

This sequence joins TRBV4-1 and TRBJ2-1, with D possibly TRBD2 on 7 matching bases. CDR3 length: 16 amino acids. Per germline, CDR1 MGHRA and CDR2 YSYEKL. V gave up 7 bases and J gave up 2 bases, with 18 bases separating them. Here the CDR3 reads CASKPLAGGPYNEQFF. CDR3 coding DNA: TGCGCCAGCAAGCCTCTGGCCGGGGGGCCCTACAATGAGCAGTTCTTC.

Notes on this clone: This same CDR3 is encoded by further DNA sequences in the sample. This chain connects TRBV4-2 to TRBJ2-3; 9 nucleotides align to TRBD2. Looked up from germline, CDR1 is LGHNA and CDR2 is YNFKEQ. This CDR3 contains 15 residues. J lost 4 bases, V lost 0 bases, and 2 bases had no gene match. The CDR3 nucleotides read TGTGCCAGCAGCCAAGAGCGGGGGGGCCCAGATACGCAGTATTTT. It translates to CASSQERGGPDTQYF.

Notes on this clone: Other DNA sequences in this sample translate to the same CDR3. The chain uses TRBV13 and TRBJ1-2, with TRBD1 as a possible D gene (6 bases). This CDR3 has 13 residues. Germline values: CDR1 PRHDT, CDR2 FYEKMQ (reference sequence). Deletions cut 4 bases from V and 4 bases from J, with 10 bases between. The CDR3 here is CASSSDSFYGYTF. The DNA for the CDR3 is TGTGCCAGCAGCTCGGACAGCTTCTATGGCTACACCTTC.

This sequence joins TRBV5-6 and TRBJ2-3; 7 bases map to TRBD2. J lost 4 bases, V lost 4 bases, and 15 bases had no gene match. The germline gives CDR1 SGHDT, CDR2 YYEEEE. The CDR3 covers 17 residues. CDR3 sequence reads: CASSPYPSLADPDTQYF. The CDR3 DNA reads as TGTGCCAGCAGCCCCTACCCCAGCCTAGCGGATCCAGATACGCAGTATTTT.

The rearrangement joins TRBV6-6 to TRBJ1-4; D gene unclear. Per the germline V gene, CDR1 is MNHNY and CDR2 is SVGAGI (reference sequence). Between the trimmed V and J ends, which lost 1 base and 4 bases, there was a span of 13 bases. The CDR3 is made up of 16 amino acids. The CDR3 reads CASSYFLAADNEKLFF. The CDR3 bases are TGTGCCAGCAGTTACTTCCTGGCGGCCGATAATGAAAAACTGTTTTTT.

The CDR3 spells CASSVEGGGTGELFF. DNA of the CDR3: TGTGCCAGCAGCGTAGAAGGGGGCGGCACCGGGGAGCTGTTTTTT. The chain is built from TRBV9 and TRBJ2-2; 7 bases line up with TRBD1. This CDR3 region has 15 residues. V dropped 0 bases and J dropped 4; count of bases not matched to a gene: 3. Per the germline V gene, CDR1 is SGDLS and CDR2 is YYNGEE.

In its sample, this clone was seen a few times. The rearrangement joins TRBV5-8 to TRBJ1-6; D is undetermined. The CDR3 runs to 14 residues. Per the germline V gene, CDR1 is SGHTS and CDR2 is YDEGEE. Trimming pared 3 bases from V and 7 bases from J, leaving 11 bases between. The CDR3 DNA follows: TGTGCCAGCAGCTCGCCTTTGTCGAATTCACCCCTCCACTTT. It specifies CASSSPLSNSPLHF.

The chain combines TRBV5-6 with TRBJ2-3; 9 bases line up with TRBD1. This CDR3 region has 16 residues. The V gene's germline CDR1 is SGHDT and CDR2 YYEEEE. The V segment lost 2 bases and the J segment 3 bases; nucleotides outside the gene matches: 7. The CDR3 loop reads CASSFGVQGATDTQYF. CDR3 in DNA: TGTGCCAGCAGCTTCGGCGTACAGGGGGCGACAGATACGCAGTATTTT.

This clone was seen once. This sequence joins TRBV14 and TRBJ1-6; D call uncertain. Germline V lookup: CDR1 SGHDN, CDR2 FVKESK. This CDR3 comprises 14 residues. V lost 1 base and J lost 10, with 11 bases in between. The CDR3 DNA reads as TGTGCCAGCAGCCAAGGTTGGACGGGATCACCCCTCCACTTT. It yields the protein CASSQGWTGSPLHF.

This chain links TRBV5-6 with TRBJ1-1, with TRBD1 as a possible D gene (5 bases). Deletions cut 3 bases from V and 4 bases from J, with 13 bases between. The germline V gene has CDR1 SGHDT and CDR2 YYEEEE. This CDR3 spans 14 amino acids. The chain's CDR3 is CASSWRGDGTEAFF. DNA for the CDR3: TGTGCCAGCAGCTGGCGGGGGGACGGCACTGAAGCTTTCTTT.

The chain has TRBV7-9 and TRBJ2-7; 9 bases line up with TRBD1. Germline lookup yields CDR1 SEHNR and CDR2 FQNEAQ (reference sequence). The CDR3 spans 17 residues. V was pared by 5 bases and J by 3 bases, with 14 bases of the junction left unmatched. The CDR3 is CASSPKDPGQGGYEQYF. The CDR3 DNA sequence: TGTGCCAGCAGCCCAAAGGACCCGGGACAGGGAGGCTACGAGCAGTACTTC. Full variable domain (outside the CDR3, taken from reference TRBV7-9 and TRBJ2-7): DTGVSQNPRHKITKRGQNVTFRCDPISEHNRLYWYRQTLGQGPEFLTYFQNEAQLEKSRLLSDRFSAERPKGSFSTLEIQRTEQGDSAMYLCASSPKDPGQGGYEQYFGPGTRLTVT.

The chain has TRBV19 and TRBJ2-2; D might be TRBD1 (5 bases). The CDR3 consists of 15 residues. Germline V lookup: CDR1 LNHDA, CDR2 SQIVND (reference sequence). V dropped 2 bases and J dropped 1 base, with 8 bases sitting between them. The CDR3 reads CASSIITGNTGELFF. The CDR3 nucleotides are TGTGCCAGTAGTATAATAACAGGGAACACCGGGGAGCTGTTTTTT. The entire variable domain, with the rest obtained from reference TRBV19 and TRBJ2-2, is as follows: DGGITQSPKYLFRKEGQNVTLSCEQNLNHDAMYWYRQDPGQGLRLIYYSQIVNDFQKGDIAEGYSVSREKKESFPLTVTSAQKNPTAFYLCASSIITGNTGELFFGEGSRLTVL.

The chain uses TRBV6-4 and TRBJ1-1, with D possibly TRBD1 on 5 matching bases. Germline V lookup: CDR1 MRHNA, CDR2 SNTAGT. The CDR3 contains 17 residues. With 3 bases removed from V and 3 bases from J, the gap between germline ends came to 20 bases. CDR3 loop: CASSDEGRPALDTEAFF. CDR3 bases: TGTGCCAGCAGTGATGAGGGGAGGCCCGCTTTAGACACTGAAGCTTTCTTT.